This T cell receptor (beta chain) was sequenced in a study of T cells after yellow fever vaccination. Background on the study: In the case of low-cell-number fractions, SMART-Seq v4 Ultra Low Input was used for preparation.

Germline V gene lookup returns CDR1 MNHEY and CDR2 SMNVEV (reference sequence). V lost 5 bases, J lost 4 bases, and 14 bases lay in between. The CDR3 totals 15 residues. Findings and caveats of the study: Some clonotypes, a small share, were shared between CD4 and CD8 compartments. A large majority of primary-vaccination clones showed up again after the booster (about 96% CD4, 85% to 90% CD8).

TCRdb ran MiXCR on the 5' RACE reads and lists one entry per CDR3 protein. The top ten clones hold about 25% of a sample with some 110,000 distinct CDR3 sequences, roughly 8.4% of them seen once. With regard to this clonotype: What it binds is not known.

The sequence derives from a man aged 25-45 years who received the YFV17D yellow fever vaccine. Sequenced here: CD8+ T cells sorted from PBMCs, sampled 45 days after the yellow fever booster vaccination. This chain uses TRBV27 with TRBJ1-4; D gene uncertain. The chain's CDR3 is CASSPTRGLNEKLFF. DNA for the CDR3: TGTGCCAGCAGTCCCACCCGAGGACTTAATGAAAAACTGTTTTTT.